The 3 T cell receptor beta chains in this list originate from one sample, sequenced in a study of shared clonotypes between healthy human individuals (dated by TCRdb to the early 2020s). The library relied on the immunoSEQ multiplex PCR assay. The table comes from immuneACCESS by way of TCRdb, which keeps in-frame sequences with V and J called. Part of the clones is missing from these tables; in studies checked, under half for an unresolved V gene and the rest for unknown reasons. This sample holds roughly 2.4 million clones; approximately 94% were observed only once. Jointly, the top ten make up roughly 0.13% of the sample. The sequenced sample consisted of naive CD4+ T cells sorted from blood. What the cell subset or site label conveys for this sample: CD45RA+ positively selected. The source of these receptors is a man aged 18 to 29 in good health.

V gene TRBV6-5 combines with J gene TRBJ1-2; the D is unclear. The V and J ends lost 8 bases and 8 bases respectively, with 18 bases between them. CDR1 and CDR2 (germline): MNHEY, SVGAGI. The CDR3 loop spans 13 amino acids. The CDR3 here is CASGRGEGGGYTF. CDR3 DNA sequence: TGTGCCAGCGGGCGCGGGGAAGGAGGAGGCTACACCTTC.

The V and J genes are TRBV4-1 and TRBJ1-5, with 8 bases lining up with TRBD1. V was pared by 4 bases and J by 0 bases, with 5 bases of the junction left unmatched. The CDR3 loop spans 16 amino acids. Germline CDR1 MGHRA, CDR2 YSYEKL. The CDR3 bases are TGCGCCAGCAGCCTCCAGGGGGCCGGTAGCAATCAGCCCCAGCATTTT. As protein: CASSLQGAGSNQPQHF.

V is TRBV5-1 and J is TRBJ2-1; D not certain. Trimming cost V 5 bases and J 1 base, with 16 bases left between them. CDR1 is SGHRS, CDR2 YFSETQ, per germline. There are 16 residues in the CDR3. The CDR3 protein is CASRPVWVTSYNEQFF. In DNA, the CDR3 is TGCGCCAGCAGACCGGTGTGGGTTACTTCCTACAATGAGCAGTTCTTC.